This is a list of T cell receptor beta chains from one sample in a study of T cells expressing NK-cell markers. TCRdb re-called the 5' RACE reads; one entry per CDR3 protein, DNA not given. Its table lists approximately 420,000 distinct CDR3 sequences. The sequenced sample consisted of blood T cells: a sorted CD56 or NKG2C T cell subset, CD4+ or CD8+ T cells, or bulk PBMC T cells (not recorded which). These receptors came from a woman aged 45 to 65 in good health. The CDR3 runs from the conserved cysteine through the conserved F or W.

j_gene | v_gene | CDR3aa
TRBJ2-1 | TRBV30 | CAWRGGSGSIGSYNEQFF
TRBJ1-1 | TRBV7-9 | CASSLALAGRTEAFF
TRBJ1-5 | TRBV6-6 | CASTDGSIQPQHF
TRBJ2-6 | TRBV11-2 | CASSLGPGWAGANVLTF
TRBJ2-2 | TRBV4-2 | CASSQGGSGRTGELFF
TRBJ2-3 | TRBV7-2 | CASSSSGKYTDTQYF
TRBJ2-1 | TRBV30 | CAWRRGLAGAGAYNEQFF
TRBJ2-1 | TRBV6-6 | CASIDGLASPRGFF
TRBJ2-2 | TRBV6-2/TRBV6-3 | CASSPLGTGELFF
TRBJ1-4 | TRBV5-1 | CASSLEAGGTGLRKLFF
TRBJ1-2 | TRBV5-1 | CASRLFEGYYYGYTF
TRBJ2-1 | TRBV6-2/TRBV6-3 | CASFSGSDGNEQFF
TRBJ2-3 | TRBV12-3/TRBV12-4 | CASSFRQGLTSGSTDTQYF
TRBJ2-3 | TRBV12-3/TRBV12-4 | CASSRGDEWYF
TRBJ2-2 | TRBV2 | CASNRDGEPGELFF
TRBJ2-3 | TRBV5-1 | CASSFTGTSGTTSTDTQYF
TRBJ2-2 | TRBV12-3/TRBV12-4 | CASTPAGTTGELFF
TRBJ2-6 | TRBV5-6 | CASSFRVAGANVLTF
TRBJ2-3 | TRBV7-9 | CASSPVYRDTQYF
TRBJ2-1 | TRBV7-2 | CASSPGLAALHNEQFF
TRBJ2-1 | TRBV3-1 | CASSPIRANEQFF
TRBJ1-1 | TRBV12-3/TRBV12-4 | CASSLVNTEAFF
TRBJ2-5 | TRBV7-8 | CASSLGSRGETQYF
TRBJ1-4 | TRBV11-2 | CASSLALDWNEKLFF
TRBJ2-1 | TRBV30 | CAWSGAGNNEQFF
TRBJ2-6 | TRBV18 | CASSPLYTPSNVLTF
TRBJ2-1 | TRBV29-1 | CSVEDETSFNEQFF
TRBJ2-1 | TRBV5-1 | CASSPSRAGVANEQFF
TRBJ2-1 | TRBV27 | CASSLEASGSAQFF
TRBJ2-6 | TRBV18 | CASSSVVLSGANVLTF
TRBJ1-6 | TRBV4-2 | CASSLVQGDSPLHF
TRBJ2-3 | TRBV2 | CASDREITQYF
TRBJ2-6 | TRBV20-1 | CSATQGALGANVLTF
TRBJ2-5 | TRBV11-2 | CASSTLTSGRTQYF
TRBJ2-1 | TRBV2 | CASSAAGQGRYNEQFF
TRBJ1-4 | TRBV24-1 | CATSEPGTGGEKLFF
TRBJ2-3 | TRBV4-2 | CASSGSEADTQYF
TRBJ2-5 | TRBV2 | CASGRIRAETQYF
TRBJ2-1 | TRBV5-1 | CASSLSGLATGNEQFF
TRBJ2-7 | TRBV12-3/TRBV12-4 | CASTPGQGPYEQYF
TRBJ1-3 | TRBV4-1 | CASSQAQGANTIYF
TRBJ2-5 | TRBV6-5 | CASSPRMTDYQETQYF
TRBJ2-1 | TRBV5-1 | CASIASVGEQFF
TRBJ2-3 | TRBV7-9 | CASSHGDGGSTDTQYF
TRBJ2-1 | TRBV12-3/TRBV12-4 | CASSPGRGLTYNEQFF